This T cell receptor (beta chain) emerged from a study of vaccination effects on CD4 cells after COVID-19. Study conclusions and caveats: Marked contraction was observed in infection-induced and vaccine-induced clones late after vaccination. Few convalescent patients, and no early post-infection timepoints, were available to the study.

Libraries were prepared by immunoSEQ multiplex PCR; TCRdb keeps only in-frame clonotypes and omits some of them. The profile covers roughly 42,000 clones, with roughly 70% appearing a single time and 20% to 30% taken by the ten largest. In this sample, this clone turned up a few times. Its target is unknown. Ahead of sequencing, the ViraFEST assay grew antigen-specific CD4+ T cells using viral peptide pools. Isolation of CD4+ T cells took place after less than 12 days of culture. People in the vaccine group had not been infected with SARS-CoV-2 before, and their nucleocapsid antibodies were negative. It was with 10 IU/ml IL-2 and about 10 ug/ml peptides that 1.8 million or so PBMC per well were cultured. Half-medium replacement with IL-2 medium occurred on days 3 and 7. The sequence derives from a human donor who received a COVID-19 vaccine. Source: CD4+ T cells from PBMCs cultured with HCoV-OC43 spike peptides, taken before COVID-19 vaccination. As to subset: HCoV-OC43 spike overlapping peptide pool stimulation.

The chain's CDR3 is CAWRPSGGYGYTF. The CDR3 nucleotides read TGTGCCTGGAGACCGTCGGGGGGCTATGGCTACACCTTC. This chain uses TRBV30 with TRBJ1-2, with D maybe TRBD1 (5 bases). Trimming left V 3 bases short and J 4 bases short, with 12 bases between. Looked up from germline, CDR1 is GTSNPN and CDR2 is SVGIG (reference sequence). The CDR3 has 13 amino acids.